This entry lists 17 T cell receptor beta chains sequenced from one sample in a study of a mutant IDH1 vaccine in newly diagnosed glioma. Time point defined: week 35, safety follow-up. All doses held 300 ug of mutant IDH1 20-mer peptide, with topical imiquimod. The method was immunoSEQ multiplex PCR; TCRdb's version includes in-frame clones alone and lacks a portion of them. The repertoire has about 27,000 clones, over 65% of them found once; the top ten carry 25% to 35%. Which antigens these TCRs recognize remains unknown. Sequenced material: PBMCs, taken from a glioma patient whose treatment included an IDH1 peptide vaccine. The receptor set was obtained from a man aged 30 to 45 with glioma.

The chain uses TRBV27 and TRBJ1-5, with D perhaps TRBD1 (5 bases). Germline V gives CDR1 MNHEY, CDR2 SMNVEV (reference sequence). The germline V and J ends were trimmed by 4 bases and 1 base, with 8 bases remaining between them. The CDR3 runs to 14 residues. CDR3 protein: CASSYRGSNQPQHF. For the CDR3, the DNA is TGTGCCAGCAGTTATAGGGGAAGCAATCAGCCCCAGCATTTT.

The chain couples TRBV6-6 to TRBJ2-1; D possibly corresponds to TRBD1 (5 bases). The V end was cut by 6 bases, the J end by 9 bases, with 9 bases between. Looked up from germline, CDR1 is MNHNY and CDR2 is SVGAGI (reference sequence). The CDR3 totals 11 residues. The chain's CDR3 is CASSLDTEQFF. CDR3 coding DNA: TGTGCCAGCAGCCTGGACACTGAGCAGTTCTTC.

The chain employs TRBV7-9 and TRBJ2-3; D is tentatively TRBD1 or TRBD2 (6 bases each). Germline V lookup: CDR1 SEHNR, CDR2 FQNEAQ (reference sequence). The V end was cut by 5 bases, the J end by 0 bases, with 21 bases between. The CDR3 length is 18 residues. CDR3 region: CASSDYGGRSYSTDTQYF. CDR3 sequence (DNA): TGTGCCAGCAGCGACTATGGGGGGCGATCGTATAGCACAGATACGCAGTATTTT.

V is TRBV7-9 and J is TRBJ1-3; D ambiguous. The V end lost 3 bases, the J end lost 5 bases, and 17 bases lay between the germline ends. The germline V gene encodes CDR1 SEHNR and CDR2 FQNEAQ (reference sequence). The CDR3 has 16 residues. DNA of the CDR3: TGTGCCAGCAGCTTTACCCTTCGACCGGAAAGAAACACCATATATTTT. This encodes CASSFTLRPERNTIYF.

The chain's CDR3 is CASSPRPGDGYTF. The CDR3 nucleotides read TGTGCCAGCAGTCCACGACCGGGGGATGGCTACACCTTC. The chain joins TRBV27 to TRBJ1-2, with D possibly being TRBD1 (5 bases). Trimming pared 5 bases from V and 6 bases from J, leaving 13 bases between. The CDR3 consists of 13 residues. Germline assignment: CDR1 MNHEY and CDR2 SMNVEV (reference sequence).

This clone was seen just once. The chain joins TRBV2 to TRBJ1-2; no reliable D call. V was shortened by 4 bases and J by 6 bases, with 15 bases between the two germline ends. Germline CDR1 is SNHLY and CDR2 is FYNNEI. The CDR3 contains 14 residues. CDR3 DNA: TGTGCCAGCAGTGCGTCCGGGGTCGGTGATGGCTACACCTTC. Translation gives CASSASGVGDGYTF.

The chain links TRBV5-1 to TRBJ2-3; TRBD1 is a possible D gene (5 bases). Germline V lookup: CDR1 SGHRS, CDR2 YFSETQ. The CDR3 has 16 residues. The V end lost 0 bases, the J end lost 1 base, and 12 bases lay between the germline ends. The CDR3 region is CASSLVGARGTDTQYF. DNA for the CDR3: TGCGCCAGCAGCTTGGTAGGGGCTAGGGGCACAGATACGCAGTATTTT. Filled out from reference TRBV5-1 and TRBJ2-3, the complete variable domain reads KAGVTQTPRYLIKTRGQQVTLSCSPISGHRSVSWYQQTPGQGLQFLFEYFSETQRNKGNFPGRFSGRQFSNSRSEMNVSTLELGDSALYLCASSLVGARGTDTQYFGPGTRLTVL.

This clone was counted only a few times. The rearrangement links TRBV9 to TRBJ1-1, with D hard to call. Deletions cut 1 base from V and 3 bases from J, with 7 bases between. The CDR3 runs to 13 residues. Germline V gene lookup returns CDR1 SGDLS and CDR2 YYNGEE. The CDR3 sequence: CASSVYGDTEAFF. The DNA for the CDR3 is TGTGCCAGCAGCGTATATGGCGACACTGAAGCTTTCTTT.

CDR3 coding DNA: TGTGCCAGCAGTGAAGCCGGGTCTCGGGAGACCCAGTACTTC. Translating it yields CASSEAGSRETQYF. The V and J genes are TRBV6-1 and TRBJ2-5, with D uncertain. The CDR3 sequence is 14 residues long. Germline CDR1 MNHNS, CDR2 SASEGT. V dropped 0 bases and J dropped 5 bases, with 10 bases sitting between them.

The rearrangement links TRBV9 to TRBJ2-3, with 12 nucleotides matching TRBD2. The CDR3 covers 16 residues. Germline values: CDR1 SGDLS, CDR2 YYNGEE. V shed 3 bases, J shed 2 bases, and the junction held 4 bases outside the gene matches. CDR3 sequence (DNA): TGTGCCAGCAGCGCGACTAGCGGGGGATTCACAGATACGCAGTATTTT. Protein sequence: CASSATSGGFTDTQYF.

The DNA for the CDR3 is TGTGCCAGCACTTTGGCAGGTCATCAGCCCCAGCATTTT. Amino acids: CASTLAGHQPQHF. The chain combines TRBV2 with TRBJ1-5; D call uncertain. Germline lookup yields CDR1 SNHLY and CDR2 FYNNEI. This CDR3 contains 13 residues. V was trimmed by 7 bases and J by 5 bases, leaving 12 bases between them.

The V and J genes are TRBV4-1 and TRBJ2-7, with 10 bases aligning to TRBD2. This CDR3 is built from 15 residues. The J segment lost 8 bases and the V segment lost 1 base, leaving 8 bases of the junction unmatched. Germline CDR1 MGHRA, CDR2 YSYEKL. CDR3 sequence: CASSQAQTSGTQQYF. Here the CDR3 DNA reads TGCGCCAGCAGCCAAGCCCAAACTAGCGGGACGCAGCAGTACTTC.

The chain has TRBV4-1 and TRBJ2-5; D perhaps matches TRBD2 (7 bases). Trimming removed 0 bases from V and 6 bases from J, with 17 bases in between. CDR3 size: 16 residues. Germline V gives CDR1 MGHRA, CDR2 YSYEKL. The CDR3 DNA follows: TGCGCCAGCAGCCAAGACCTTGGGGGGGGCCGGAAGACCCAGTACTTC. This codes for CASSQDLGGGRKTQYF.

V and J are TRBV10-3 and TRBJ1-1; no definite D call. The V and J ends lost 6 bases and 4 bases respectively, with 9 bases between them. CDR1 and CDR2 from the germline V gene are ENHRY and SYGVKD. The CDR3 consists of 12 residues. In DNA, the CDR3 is TGTGCCATCAGGGGGATAGGCACTGAAGCTTTCTTT. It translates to CAIRGIGTEAFF.

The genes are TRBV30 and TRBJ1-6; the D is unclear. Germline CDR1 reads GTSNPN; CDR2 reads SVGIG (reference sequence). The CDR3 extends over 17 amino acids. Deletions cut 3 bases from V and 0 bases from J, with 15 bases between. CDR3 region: CAWSGDRQSSYNSPLHF. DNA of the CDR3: TGTGCCTGGAGCGGTGACCGTCAGAGCTCCTATAATTCACCCCTCCACTTT.

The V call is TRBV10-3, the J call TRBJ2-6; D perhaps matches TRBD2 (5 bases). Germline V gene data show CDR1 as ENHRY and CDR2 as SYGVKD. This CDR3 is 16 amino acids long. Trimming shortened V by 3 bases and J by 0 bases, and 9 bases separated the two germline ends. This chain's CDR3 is CAISESGSSGANVLTF. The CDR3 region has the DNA TGTGCCATCAGTGAATCTGGGAGCTCTGGGGCCAACGTCCTGACTTTC.

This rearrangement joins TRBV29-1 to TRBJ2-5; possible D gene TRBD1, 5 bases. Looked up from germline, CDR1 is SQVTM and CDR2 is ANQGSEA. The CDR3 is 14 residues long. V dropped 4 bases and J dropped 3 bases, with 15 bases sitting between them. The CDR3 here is CSVAGAGKKETQYF. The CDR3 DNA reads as TGCAGCGTTGCTGGGGCAGGCAAAAAAGAGACCCAGTACTTC.